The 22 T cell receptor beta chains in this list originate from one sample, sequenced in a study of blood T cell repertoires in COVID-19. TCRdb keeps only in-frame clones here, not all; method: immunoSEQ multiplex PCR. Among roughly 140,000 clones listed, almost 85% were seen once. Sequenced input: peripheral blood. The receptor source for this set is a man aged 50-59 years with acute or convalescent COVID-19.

CDR3 in amino acids: CASSVGRTGSDEQYF. The CDR3 region has the DNA TGTGCCAGCAGCGTAGGTCGGACAGGGTCCGACGAGCAGTACTTC. This chain joins TRBV9 and TRBJ2-7, with 8 bases aligning to TRBD1. This CDR3 contains 15 residues. Germline values: CDR1 SGDLS, CDR2 YYNGEE. J gave up 5 bases and V 0 bases, and 7 bases lay outside the gene matches.

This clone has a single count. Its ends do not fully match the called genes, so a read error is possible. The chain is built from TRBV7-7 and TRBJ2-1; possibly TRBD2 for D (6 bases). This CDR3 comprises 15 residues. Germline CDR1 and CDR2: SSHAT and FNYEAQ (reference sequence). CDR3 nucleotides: TGTGCTAGCAGCTTAGGTAGCGGATCCTACAATGAGCAGTTCTTC. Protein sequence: CASSLGSGSYNEQFF.

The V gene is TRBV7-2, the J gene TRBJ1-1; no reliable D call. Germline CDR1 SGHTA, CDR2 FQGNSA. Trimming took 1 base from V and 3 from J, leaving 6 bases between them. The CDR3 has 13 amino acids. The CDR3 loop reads CASSLGEYTEAFF. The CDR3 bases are TGTGCCAGCAGCTTAGGAGAGTACACTGAAGCTTTCTTT. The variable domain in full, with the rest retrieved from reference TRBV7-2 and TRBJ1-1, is GAGVSQSPSNKVTEKGKDVELRCDPISGHTALYWYRQSLGQGLEFLIYFQGNSAPDKSGLPSDRFSAERTGGSVSTLTIQRTQQEDSAVYLCASSLGEYTEAFFGQGTRLTVV.

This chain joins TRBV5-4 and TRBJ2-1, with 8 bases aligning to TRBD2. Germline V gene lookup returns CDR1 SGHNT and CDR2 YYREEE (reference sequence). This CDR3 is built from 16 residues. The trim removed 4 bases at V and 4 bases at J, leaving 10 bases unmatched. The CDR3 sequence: CASSIPAGAGYNEQFF. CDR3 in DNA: TGTGCCAGCAGCATTCCAGCGGGAGCGGGTTACAATGAGCAGTTCTTC. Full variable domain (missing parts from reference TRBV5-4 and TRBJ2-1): ETGVTQSPTHLIKTRGQQVTLRCSSQSGHNTVSWYQQALGQGPQFIFQYYREEENGRGNFPPRFSGLQFPNYSSELNVNALELDDSALYLCASSIPAGAGYNEQFFGPGTRLTVL.

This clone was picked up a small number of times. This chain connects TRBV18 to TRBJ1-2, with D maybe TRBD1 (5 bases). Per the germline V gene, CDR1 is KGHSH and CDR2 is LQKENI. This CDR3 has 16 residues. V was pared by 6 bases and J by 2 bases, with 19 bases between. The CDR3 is CASSPGDPGLNYGYTF. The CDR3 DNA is TGTGCCAGCTCCCCGGGAGACCCGGGACTAAACTATGGCTACACCTTC. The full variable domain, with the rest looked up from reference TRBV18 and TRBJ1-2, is NAGVMQNPRHLVRRRGQEARLRCSPMKGHSHVYWYRQLPEEGLKFMVYLQKENIIDESGMPKERFSAEFPKEGPSILRIQQVVRGDSAAYFCASSPGDPGLNYGYTFGSGTRLTVV.

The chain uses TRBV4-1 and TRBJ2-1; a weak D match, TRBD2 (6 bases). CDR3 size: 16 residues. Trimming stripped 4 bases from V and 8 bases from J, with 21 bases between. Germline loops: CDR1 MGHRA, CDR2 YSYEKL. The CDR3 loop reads CASSRPGRELRHEQFF. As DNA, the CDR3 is TGCGCCAGCAGCCGTCCAGGCCGGGAGTTGCGCCATGAGCAGTTCTTC.

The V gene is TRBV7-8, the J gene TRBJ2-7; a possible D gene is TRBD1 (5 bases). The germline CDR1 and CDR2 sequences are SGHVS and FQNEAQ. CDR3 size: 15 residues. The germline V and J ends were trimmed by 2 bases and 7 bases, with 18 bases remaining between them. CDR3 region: CASSLPSRPQGEQYF. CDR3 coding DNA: TGTGCCAGCAGCTTACCCTCGCGGCCTCAGGGTGAGCAGTACTTC.

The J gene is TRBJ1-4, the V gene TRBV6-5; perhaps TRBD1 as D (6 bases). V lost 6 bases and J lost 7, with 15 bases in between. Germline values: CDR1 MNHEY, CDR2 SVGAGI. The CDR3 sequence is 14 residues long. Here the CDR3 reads CASRGFGGGEKLFF. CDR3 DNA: TGTGCCAGCAGAGGATTTGGGGGCGGTGAAAAACTGTTTTTT.

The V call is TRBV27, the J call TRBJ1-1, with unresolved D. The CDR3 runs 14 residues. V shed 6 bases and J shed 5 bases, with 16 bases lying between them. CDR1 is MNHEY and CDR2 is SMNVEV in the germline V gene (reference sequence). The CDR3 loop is CASSLGVWETEAFF. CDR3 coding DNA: TGTGCCAGCAGCCTCGGCGTCTGGGAGACTGAAGCTTTCTTT.

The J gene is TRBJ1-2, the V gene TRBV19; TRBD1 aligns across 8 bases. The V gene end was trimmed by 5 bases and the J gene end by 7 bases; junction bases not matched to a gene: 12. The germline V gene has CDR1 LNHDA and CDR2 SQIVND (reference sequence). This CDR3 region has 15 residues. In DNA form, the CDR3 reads TGTGCCAGTAGTGACCAGGACAGGGAGAGGATTGGCTACACCTTC. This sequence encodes CASSDQDRERIGYTF.

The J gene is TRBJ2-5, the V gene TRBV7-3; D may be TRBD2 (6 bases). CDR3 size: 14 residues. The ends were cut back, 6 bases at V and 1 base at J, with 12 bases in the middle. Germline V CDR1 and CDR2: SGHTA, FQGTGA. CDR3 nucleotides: TGTGCCAGCAGTGAGACTAGTTCCCAAGAGACCCAGTACTTC. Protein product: CASSETSSQETQYF.

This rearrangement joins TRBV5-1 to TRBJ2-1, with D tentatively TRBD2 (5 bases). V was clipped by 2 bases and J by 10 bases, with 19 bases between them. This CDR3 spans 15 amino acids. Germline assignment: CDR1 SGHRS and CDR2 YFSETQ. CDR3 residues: CASSFGLIIPSEQFF. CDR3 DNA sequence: TGCGCCAGCAGCTTCGGACTCATTATTCCCTCAGAGCAGTTCTTC.

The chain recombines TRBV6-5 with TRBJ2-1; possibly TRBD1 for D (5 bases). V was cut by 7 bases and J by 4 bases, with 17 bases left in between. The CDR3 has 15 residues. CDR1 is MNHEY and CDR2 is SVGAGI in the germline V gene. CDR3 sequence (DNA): TGTGCCAGCAAGGGTTATAGGGGCAGTTACAATGAGCAGTTCTTC. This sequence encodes CASKGYRGSYNEQFF.

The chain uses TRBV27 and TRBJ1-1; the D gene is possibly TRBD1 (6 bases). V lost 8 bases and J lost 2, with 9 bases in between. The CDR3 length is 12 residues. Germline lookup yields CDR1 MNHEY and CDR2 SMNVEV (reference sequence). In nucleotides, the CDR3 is TGTGCCAGCCAGGGGACCAACACTGAAGCTTTCTTT. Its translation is CASQGTNTEAFF.

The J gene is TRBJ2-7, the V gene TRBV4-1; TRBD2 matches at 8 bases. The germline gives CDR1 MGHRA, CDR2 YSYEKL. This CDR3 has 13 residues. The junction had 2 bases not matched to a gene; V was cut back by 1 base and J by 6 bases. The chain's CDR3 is CASSQGTSPEQYF. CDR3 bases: TGCGCCAGCAGCCAAGGGACTAGCCCCGAGCAGTACTTC.

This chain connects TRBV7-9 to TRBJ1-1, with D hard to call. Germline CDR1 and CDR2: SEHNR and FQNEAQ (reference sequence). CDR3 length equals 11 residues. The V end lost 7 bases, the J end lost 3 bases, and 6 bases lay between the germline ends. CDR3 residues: CASTRDTEAFF. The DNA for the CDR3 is TGTGCCAGCACCCGGGACACTGAAGCTTTCTTT.

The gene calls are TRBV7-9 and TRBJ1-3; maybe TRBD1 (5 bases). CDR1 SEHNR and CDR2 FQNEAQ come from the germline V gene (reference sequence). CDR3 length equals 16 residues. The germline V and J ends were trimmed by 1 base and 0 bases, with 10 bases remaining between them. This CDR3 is CASSLGGDLSGNTIYF. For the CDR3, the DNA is TGTGCCAGCAGCTTAGGCGGGGACCTCTCTGGAAACACCATATATTTT.

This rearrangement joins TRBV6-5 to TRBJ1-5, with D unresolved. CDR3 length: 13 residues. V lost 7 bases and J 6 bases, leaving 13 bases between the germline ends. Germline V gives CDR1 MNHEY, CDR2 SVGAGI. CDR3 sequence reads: CASTPGLFQPQHF. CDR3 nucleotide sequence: TGTGCCAGCACTCCAGGTTTATTTCAGCCCCAGCATTTT.

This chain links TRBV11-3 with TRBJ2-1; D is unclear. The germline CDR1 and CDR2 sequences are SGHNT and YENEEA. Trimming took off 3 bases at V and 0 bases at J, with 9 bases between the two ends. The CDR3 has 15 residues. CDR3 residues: CASSFLTGSYNEQFF. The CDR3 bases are TGTGCCAGCAGCTTCTTAACCGGCTCCTACAATGAGCAGTTCTTC.

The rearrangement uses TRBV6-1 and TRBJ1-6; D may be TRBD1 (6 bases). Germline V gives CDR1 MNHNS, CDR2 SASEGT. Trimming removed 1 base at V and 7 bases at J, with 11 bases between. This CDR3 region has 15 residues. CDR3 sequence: CASSEGWQGNSPLHF. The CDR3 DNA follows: TGTGCCAGCAGTGAAGGTTGGCAGGGGAATTCACCCCTCCACTTT.

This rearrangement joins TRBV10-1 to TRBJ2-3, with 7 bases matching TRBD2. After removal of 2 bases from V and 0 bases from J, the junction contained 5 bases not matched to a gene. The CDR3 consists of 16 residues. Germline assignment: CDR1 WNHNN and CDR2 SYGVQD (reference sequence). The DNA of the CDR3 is TGCGCCAGCAGTGAGGGGGACTATCCTAGCACAGATACGCAGTATTTT. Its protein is CASSEGDYPSTDTQYF.

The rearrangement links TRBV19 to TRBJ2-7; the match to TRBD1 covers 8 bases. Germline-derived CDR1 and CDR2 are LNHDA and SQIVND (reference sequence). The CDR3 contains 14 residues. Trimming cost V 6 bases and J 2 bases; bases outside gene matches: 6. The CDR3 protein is CASSVAQGAYEQYF. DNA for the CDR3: TGTGCCAGTAGCGTGGCACAGGGGGCCTACGAGCAGTACTTC.